The 7 T cell receptor beta chains below were found in one sample sequenced in a study of tumor and adjacent non-tumor tissue in lung cancer listed by TCRdb under 2018. Bulk unsorted tissue served as the source for RNA extraction, and RNA quality was assessed using a NanoDrop ND-1000 and an Agilent 2100. The library relied on multiplex PCR. These reads were obtained on an Illumina HiSeq 2500. TCRbeta libraries were built by three rounds of nested PCR using primers (Table S4), following protocols modified from ARM-PCR. TCRdb cleaned the public reads at Q25 with fastp, built clones with MiXCR and kept in-frame beta chains. Rows are unified per CDR3 protein, each entry keeping the most common DNA and genes. The sample table contains over 60,000 distinct CDR3 sequences; only one count was recorded for around three quarters of them. The ten largest clones take up roughly 30% of the sample. Sequencing was performed on lung tumor tissue. The receptors here all came from a man in his sixties with non-small cell lung cancer.

The V call is TRBV5-8, the J call TRBJ2-5; D not resolved. Germline CDR1 reads SGHTS; CDR2 reads YDEGEE. The CDR3 is 13 residues long. The V end was cut by 4 bases, the J end by 3 bases, with 10 bases between. CDR3 sequence: CASSHGPKETQYF. In nucleotides, the CDR3 is TGTGCCAGCAGCCACGGCCCTAAAGAGACCCAGTACTTC. The variable domain in full, completed from reference TRBV5-8 and TRBJ2-5, reads EAGVTQSPTHLIKTRGQQATLRCSPISGHTSVYWYQQALGLGLQFLLWYDEGEERNRGNFPPRFSGRQFPNYSSELNVNALELEDSALYLCASSHGPKETQYFGPGTRLLVL.

This clonotype was seen ten or more times. A junction end diverges from the germline sequence, so it may reflect a read error. The chain recombines TRBV6-5 with TRBJ2-5, with 7 bases identical to TRBD1. Germline V gene data show CDR1 as MNHEY and CDR2 as SVGAGI. The CDR3 contains 14 residues. DNA of the CDR3: TGTGCCAGAAGTTACTCGACAGGGCAAGAGAAACAGTACTTC. The encoded protein is CARSYSTGQEKQYF.

As to this clonotype: The junction does not match germline at one end; this may be a read error. The rearrangement links TRBV29-1 to TRBJ2-7, with 8 nucleotides matching TRBD1. This CDR3 contains 12 residues. Germline lookup yields CDR1 SQVTM and CDR2 ANQGSEA. The CDR3, as DNA: TGCAGCGGAACGACAGGGGCCTATGAGCAGTACTTC. Translation: CSGTTGAYEQYF.

This clonotype was seen once. This sequence joins TRBV14 and TRBJ2-1; TRBD2 might be the D (5 bases). Trimming left V 4 bases short and J 8 bases short, with 21 bases between. CDR3 size: 16 residues. Germline CDR1 SGHDN, CDR2 FVKESK. CDR3 in amino acids: CASSRESLAGSYEQFF. The CDR3 DNA follows: TGTGCCAGCAGCCGAGAATCCCTAGCAGGATCGTATGAGCAGTTCTTC.

About this clonotype: A junction boundary mismatches the germline segment, possibly from a read error. The rearrangement uses TRBV6-6 and TRBJ2-7; D gene ambiguous. Germline loops: CDR1 MNHNY, CDR2 SVGAGI (reference sequence). The CDR3 extends over 12 amino acids. CDR3: CASGYLAYEQYF. The DNA of the CDR3 is TGTGCCAGCGGTTACCTGGCCTACGAGCAGTACTTC.

This clonotype ranks as medium-sized (0.01 to 0.1%). V gene TRBV6-5 combines with J gene TRBJ2-3; 11 bases are a match to TRBD2. Trimming cost V 9 bases and J 4 bases; bases outside gene matches: 6. Germline-derived CDR1 and CDR2 are MNHEY and SVGAGI. The CDR3 sequence is 14 residues long. CDR3 amino acids: CARLTSGTADTQYF. The CDR3 DNA sequence: TGTGCCAGATTGACTAGCGGGACAGCAGATACGCAGTATTTT.

This chain uses TRBV29-1 with TRBJ2-7; TRBD1 aligns across 7 bases. Trimming removed 0 bases from V and 13 bases from J; junction bases left unmatched: 21. Germline values: CDR1 SQVTM, CDR2 ANQGSEA. This CDR3 contains 16 residues. CDR3 in amino acids: CSVEEPHGTASYELYF. As DNA, the CDR3 is TGCAGCGTTGAAGAGCCTCACGGGACAGCTTCCTACGAGCTATACTTC.